The 19 T cell receptor beta chains below were found in one sample sequenced in a study of blood T cell repertoires in COVID-19 (TCRdb year 2020). The library was built by means of the immunoSEQ multiplex PCR assay. Here the immuneACCESS table is served through TCRdb, limited to in-frame sequences with V and J called. Missing clones are a known gap in these copies; in checked studies unresolved V genes cover under half, and the rest lacks a known reason. This sample is represented by 210,000 or so clones; about 88% of them were singletons. The ten largest account for about 6.6% of the sample. Sequencing was carried out using peripheral blood. The receptors come from a woman aged 40 to 50 who had recovered from COVID-19.

Comments on this clone: The sample contains more than one DNA sequence encoding this CDR3. V usage is TRBV18 and J usage is TRBJ2-7; no clear D gene. Germline V gene sequence: CDR1 KGHSH, CDR2 LQKENI. CDR3 length: 13 amino acids. With 3 bases removed from V and 0 bases from J, the gap between germline ends came to 6 bases. CDR3 in DNA: TGTGCCAGCTCACCGCGCAACTCCTACGAGCAGTACTTC. This gives the protein CASSPRNSYEQYF.

The chain is built from TRBV28 and TRBJ2-2; 9 nucleotides align to TRBD1. The J segment lost 3 bases and the V segment lost 7 bases, leaving 12 bases of the junction unmatched. The CDR3 contains 17 residues. Germline V gene lookup returns CDR1 MDHEN and CDR2 SYDVKM. CDR3 sequence reads: CASTLTGGLADTGELFF. The DNA for the CDR3 is TGTGCCAGCACCTTGACAGGGGGGCTAGCGGACACCGGGGAGCTGTTTTTT.

The chain couples TRBV11-3 to TRBJ2-3, with a weak D call TRBD2 (7 bases). Germline V CDR1 and CDR2: SGHNT, YENEEA. The CDR3 covers 15 residues. Trimming removed 5 bases at V and 4 bases at J, with 16 bases between. This CDR3 is CASSPGLGGADTQYF. Written as DNA, the CDR3 is TGTGCCAGCAGCCCCGGACTAGGGGGAGCAGATACGCAGTATTTT.

The CDR3 DNA reads as TGTGCCAGGGCGACAGTGGCGAACACTGAAGCTTTCTTT. Its protein product is CARATVANTEAFF. J is TRBJ1-1 and V is TRBV6-4, with D perhaps matching TRBD1 (5 bases). V was pared by 9 bases and J by 1 base, with 12 bases between. There are 13 residues in the CDR3. In germline, CDR1 is MRHNA, CDR2 SNTAGT.

V gene TRBV6-5 combines with J gene TRBJ2-3, with 11 bases identical to TRBD1. V was clipped by 4 bases and J by 5 bases; unmatched bases: 2. Per the germline V gene, CDR1 is MNHEY and CDR2 is SVGAGI. This CDR3 contains 14 residues. The CDR3, as DNA: TGTGCCAGCAGTTTGGGACAGGGGGGAGATACGCAGTATTTT. Translation gives CASSLGQGGDTQYF.

This CDR3 is CASREGTGELFF. Written as DNA, the CDR3 is TGTGCCAGCAGAGAGGGTACCGGGGAGCTGTTTTTT. The chain combines TRBV12-3 or TRBV12-4 with TRBJ2-2; D may be TRBD2 (5 bases). The CDR3 runs 12 residues. The ends were cut back, 6 bases at V and 5 bases at J, with 7 bases in the middle.

The rearrangement joins TRBV9 to TRBJ1-3; tentative D call: TRBD1 (5 bases). The CDR3 spans 17 residues. Germline assignment: CDR1 SGDLS and CDR2 YYNGEE. Trimming removed 0 bases from V and 1 base from J, with 14 bases in between. Here the CDR3 reads CASSVGGSPRSGNTIYF. The CDR3 DNA follows: TGTGCCAGCAGCGTAGGGGGCAGCCCCAGGTCTGGAAACACCATATATTTT.

The chain is built from TRBV5-6 and TRBJ2-7, with 9 bases aligning to TRBD2. CDR3 size: 15 residues. The junction had 7 bases not matched to a gene; V was cut back by 0 bases and J by 6 bases. CDR1 and CDR2 from the germline V gene are SGHDT and YYEEEE. This chain's CDR3 is CASSLDLAGISEQYF. The CDR3 DNA reads TGTGCCAGCAGCTTGGATCTAGCGGGAATTAGCGAGCAGTACTTC.

This chain connects TRBV3-1 (or the pseudogene TRBV3-2) to TRBJ1-5, with TRBD1 matching 7 bases. Trimming cost V 4 bases and J 7 bases; bases outside gene matches: 10. Germline V gives CDR1 LGHDT, CDR2 YNNKEL (reference sequence). The CDR3 is 15 residues long. The CDR3 spells CASSPDRQGSQPQHF. CDR3 coding DNA: TGTGCCAGCAGCCCAGACCGACAGGGTAGCCAGCCCCAGCATTTT.

The V gene is TRBV19, the J gene TRBJ2-1, with 7 bases lining up with TRBD1. The junction had 15 bases not matched to a gene; V was cut back by 10 bases and J by 6 bases. This CDR3 has 15 residues. CDR1 LNHDA and CDR2 SQIVND come from the germline V gene (reference sequence). CDR3 sequence (DNA): TGTGCCACCACCCCCCTGACAGGGAGTGCCAATGAGCAGTTCTTC. It yields the protein CATTPLTGSANEQFF.

This clone was observed a single time. The chain has TRBV27 and TRBJ2-1; maybe TRBD1 (6 bases). V was cut by 4 bases and J by 8 bases, with 21 bases left in between. CDR1 is MNHEY, CDR2 SMNVEV, per germline (reference sequence). The CDR3 is made up of 16 amino acids. CDR3 nucleotide sequence: TGTGCCAGCAGTTCAAGGACAGAGGTCTCGTCCGATGAGCAGTTCTTC. This gives the protein CASSSRTEVSSDEQFF.

This chain links TRBV3-1 (or the pseudogene TRBV3-2) with TRBJ1-1; weak D call: TRBD1 (6 bases). CDR3 size: 13 residues. CDR1 is LGHDT, CDR2 YNNKEL, per germline (reference sequence). Trimming cost V 1 base and J 5 bases, with 8 bases left between them. The CDR3 nucleotides read TGTGCCAGCAGCCAAGTTAGGGGGACTGAAGCTTTCTTT. Translation: CASSQVRGTEAFF.

CDR3 sequence: CASLPQVRQGIGSGRYEQYF. The CDR3 region has the DNA TGTGCCAGCCTCCCCCAGGTAAGGCAGGGCATCGGTAGCGGGAGATACGAGCAGTACTTC. The gene calls are TRBV7-7 and TRBJ2-7, with 9 bases identical to TRBD2. The germline V gene encodes CDR1 SSHAT and CDR2 FNYEAQ (reference sequence). The CDR3 spans 20 residues. V lost 8 bases and J lost 4; bases outside the gene matches: 27.

The V and J genes are TRBV4-2 and TRBJ2-4; the D is unclear. Trimming pared 0 bases from V and 4 bases from J, leaving 7 bases between. From germline, CDR1 is LGHNA and CDR2 YNFKEQ. CDR3 length: 14 amino acids. DNA of the CDR3: TGTGCCAGCAGCCAAGAGCGGATGAAAAACATTCAGTACTTC. It is translated as CASSQERMKNIQYF.

This clone was counted a single time. V usage is TRBV7-9 and J usage is TRBJ2-2; TRBD2 might be the D (7 bases). Germline V gene data show CDR1 as SEHNR and CDR2 as FQNEAQ (reference sequence). V lost 0 bases and J lost 3, with 8 bases in between. The CDR3 length is 15 residues. The CDR3 loop is CASSLAGGDTGELFF. As DNA, the CDR3 is TGTGCCAGCAGCTTAGCAGGGGGGGACACCGGGGAGCTGTTTTTT.

This chain connects TRBV28 to TRBJ2-1; 9 bases map to TRBD1. The V gene end was trimmed by 6 bases and the J gene end by 7 bases; junction bases not matched to a gene: 7. The germline V gene encodes CDR1 MDHEN and CDR2 SYDVKM. There are 14 residues in the CDR3. The CDR3 DNA sequence: TGTGCCAGCAGCGCAGGGACAGGGTGGAATGAGCAGTTCTTC. Translation gives CASSAGTGWNEQFF.

This clone was detected a few times. This chain joins TRBV29-1 and TRBJ2-5; possible D gene TRBD1, 7 bases. Germline CDR1 is SQVTM and CDR2 is ANQGSEA. The CDR3 runs to 12 residues. Trimming took off 6 bases at V and 3 bases at J, with 11 bases between the two ends. CDR3 amino acids: CSVAGQKETQYF. CDR3 DNA: TGCAGCGTCGCGGGACAGAAAGAGACCCAGTACTTC.

The CDR3 DNA reads as TGTGCCAGCAGCCCCGGACAGTATAATTCACCCCTCCACTTT. Translating it yields CASSPGQYNSPLHF. V usage is TRBV7-6 and J usage is TRBJ1-6; maybe TRBD1 (6 bases). The CDR3 covers 14 residues. Trimming removed 5 bases from V and 4 bases from J, with 9 bases in between. Germline CDR1 SGHVS, CDR2 FNYEAQ. Together with reference TRBV7-6 and TRBJ1-6, the CDR3 gives the full variable domain: GAGVSQSPRYKVTKRGQDVALRCDPISGHVSLYWYRQALGQGPEFLTYFNYEAQQDKSGLPNDRFSAERPEGSISTLTIQRTEQRDSAMYRCASSPGQYNSPLHFGNGTRLTVT.

This clone was observed a few times. V usage is TRBV3-1 (or the pseudogene TRBV3-2) and J usage is TRBJ2-7; TRBD1 matches 8 bases. Germline lookup yields CDR1 LGHDT and CDR2 YNNKEL (reference sequence). The V gene end was trimmed by 4 bases and the J gene end by 3 bases; junction bases not matched to a gene: 5. The CDR3 sequence is 14 residues long. CDR3 nucleotides: TGTGCCAGCAGCCTCTCCGGGACAGGCTACGAGCAGTACTTC. This sequence encodes CASSLSGTGYEQYF.